This T cell receptor beta chain was profiled in a study of blood T cell repertoires in COVID-19. For the study at large: T cells, B-cell-depleted T cells, or PBMCs provided the cDNA or gDNA that served as material.

Produced via immunoSEQ multiplex PCR; TCRdb's table is partial and in-frame only. This sample has around 100,000 clones, with about 90% found just once. The receptor's source is a human donor in a cohort sampled during active COVID-19. Sequencing used peripheral blood.

The CDR3 DNA is TGTGCCAGCAGCCTCCACCGGGACAGGGGCACCTACGAGCAGTACTTC. Amino acid sequence: CASSLHRDRGTYEQYF. The chain links TRBV14 to TRBJ2-7, with 10 bases that match TRBD1. Germline CDR1 SGHDN, CDR2 FVKESK. The length of the CDR3 is 16 residues. The V and J ends lost 4 bases and 2 bases, in that order; junction bases with no gene match: 8.